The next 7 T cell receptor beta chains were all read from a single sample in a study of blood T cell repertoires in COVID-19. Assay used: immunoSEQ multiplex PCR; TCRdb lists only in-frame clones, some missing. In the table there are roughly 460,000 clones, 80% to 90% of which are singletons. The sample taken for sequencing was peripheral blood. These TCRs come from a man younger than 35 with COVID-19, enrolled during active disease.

This CDR3 reads CASSLLRSGYGYTF. For the CDR3, the DNA is TGTGCCAGCAGCTTGCTCCGCTCGGGGTATGGCTACACCTTC. This sequence joins TRBV5-6 and TRBJ1-2; no clear D. V was shortened by 1 base and J by 5 bases, with 12 bases between the two germline ends. Germline V gene sequence: CDR1 SGHDT, CDR2 YYEEEE. The CDR3 has 14 residues.

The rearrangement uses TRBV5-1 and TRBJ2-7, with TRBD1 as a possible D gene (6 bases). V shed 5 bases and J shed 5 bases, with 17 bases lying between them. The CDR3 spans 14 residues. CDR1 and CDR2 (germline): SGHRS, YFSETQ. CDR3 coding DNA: TGCGCCAGCAGTGTCAACAGGGTCGCTAACGAGCAGTACTTC. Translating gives CASSVNRVANEQYF.

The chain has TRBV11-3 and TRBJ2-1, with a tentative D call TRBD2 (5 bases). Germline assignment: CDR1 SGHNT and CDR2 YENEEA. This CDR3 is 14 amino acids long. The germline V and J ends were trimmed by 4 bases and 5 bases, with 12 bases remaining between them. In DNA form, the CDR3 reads TGTGCCAGCAGCTCCAGGACTGGAGACAATGAGCAGTTCTTC. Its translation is CASSSRTGDNEQFF.

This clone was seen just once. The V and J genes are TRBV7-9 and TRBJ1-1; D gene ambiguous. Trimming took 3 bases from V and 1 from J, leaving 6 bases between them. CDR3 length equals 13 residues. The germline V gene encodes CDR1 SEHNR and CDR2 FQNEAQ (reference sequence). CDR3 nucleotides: TGTGCCAGCAGCTTCCGTAGGAACACTGAAGCTTTCTTT. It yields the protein CASSFRRNTEAFF.

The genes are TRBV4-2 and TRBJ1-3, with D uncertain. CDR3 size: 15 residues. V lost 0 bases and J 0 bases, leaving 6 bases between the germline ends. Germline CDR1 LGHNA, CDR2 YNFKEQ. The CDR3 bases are TGTGCCAGCAGCCAAGAGGCCCACTCTGGAAACACCATATATTTT. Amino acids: CASSQEAHSGNTIYF.

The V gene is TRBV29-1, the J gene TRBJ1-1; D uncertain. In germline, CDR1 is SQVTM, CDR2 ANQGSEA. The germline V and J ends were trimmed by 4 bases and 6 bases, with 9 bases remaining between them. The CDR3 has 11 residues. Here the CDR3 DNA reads TGCAGCGTTGTTGCGGAGGCTGAAGCTTTCTTT. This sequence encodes CSVVAEAEAFF.

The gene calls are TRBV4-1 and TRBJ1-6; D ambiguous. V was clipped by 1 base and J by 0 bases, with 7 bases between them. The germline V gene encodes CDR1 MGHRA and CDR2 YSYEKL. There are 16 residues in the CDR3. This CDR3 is CASSQGQSSYNSPLHF. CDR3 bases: TGCGCCAGCAGCCAAGGGCAAAGCTCCTATAATTCACCCCTCCACTTT.